This entry describes one TCR beta chain. The data were obtained in a study of PD-1 blockade in mismatch repair-deficient tumors. Assay used: immunoSEQ multiplex PCR; TCRdb lists only in-frame clones, some missing. The sample consists of 55,000 to 85,000 clones, approximately 82% of them appearing once. The sequence came from an adult with mismatch repair-deficient cancer. Sequencing used peripheral blood, obtained 2 weeks after starting pembrolizumab.

As DNA, the CDR3 is TGTGCCAGCAGCCAGCAGACAGGGGGGGCTAGCGGGGCGAACACCGGGGAGCTGTTTTTT. Translation gives CASSQQTGGASGANTGELFF. This chain links TRBV4-2 with TRBJ2-2; D tentatively reads TRBD1 or TRBD2 (9 bases each). Germline lookup yields CDR1 LGHNA and CDR2 YNFKEQ. The CDR3 extends over 20 amino acids. V lost 3 bases and J lost 0, with 23 bases in between.